This TCR beta chain was observed in a study of T cell responses to AZD1222 COVID-19 vaccine. For the study at large: Recipients boosted at about 4 weeks or about 12 weeks are pooled. Findings and caveats of the study: Unmutated variant regions are reportedly the target of nearly half of TCRs that are spike-specific. Seropositivity was recorded at baseline in only a handful of AZD1222 recipients. Across spike, vaccine-associated CD4 TCRs were found, dominant at 160-218 and 743-854.

This clone has more than one count but fewer than ten. What it binds is unknown. Per the germline V gene, CDR1 is LNHDA and CDR2 is SQIVND (reference sequence). V was clipped by 7 bases and J by 5 bases; unmatched bases: 8. The CDR3 spans 14 residues. TCRdb keeps only in-frame clones here, not all; method: immunoSEQ multiplex PCR. The sample yields roughly 150,000 clones, about 91% seen once. The sequence came from an adult in good health. The chain employs TRBV19 and TRBJ1-1, with TRBD1 identical over 9 bases. Here the sequenced sample was peripheral blood, taken on day 0 of AZD1222 vaccination. The CDR3 DNA reads TGTGCCAGTACTCATATGGGACAGGGAACTGAAGCTTTCTTT. Translating gives CASTHMGQGTEAFF.